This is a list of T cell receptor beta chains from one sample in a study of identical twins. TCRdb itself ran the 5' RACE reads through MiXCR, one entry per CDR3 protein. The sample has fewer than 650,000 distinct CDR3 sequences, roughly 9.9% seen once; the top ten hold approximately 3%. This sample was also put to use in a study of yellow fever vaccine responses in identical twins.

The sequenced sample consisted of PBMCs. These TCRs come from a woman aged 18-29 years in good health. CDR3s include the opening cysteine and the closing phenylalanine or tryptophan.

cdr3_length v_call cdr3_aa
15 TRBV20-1 CSARVLGTGTETQYF
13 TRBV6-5 CATHTGAQETQYF
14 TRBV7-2 CASSLLSVLNEQFF
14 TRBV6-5 CASSYSGTGDEQYF
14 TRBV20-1 CSARTGSSPYEQYF
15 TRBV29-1 CSVESPRGLNTEAFF
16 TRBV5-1 CASSFTLAGVPDTQYF
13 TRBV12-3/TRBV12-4 CASRVGQENIQYF
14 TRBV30 CAWSVADLNTEAFF
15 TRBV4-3 CASSHRTGGSYEQYF
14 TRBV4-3 CASSQDARGDTQYF
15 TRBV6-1 CASSMAISSYNEQFF
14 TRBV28 CASSRAGIQETRYF
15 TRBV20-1 CSANPPDSSTDTQYF
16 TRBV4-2 CASSPQELAATGELFF
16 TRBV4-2 CASSQTGLADTDTQYF
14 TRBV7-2 CASSFMREVNEQFF
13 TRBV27 CASSPTDREEQYF
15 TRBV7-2 CASNPSGTSTDTQYF
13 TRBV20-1 CSARTGTVYEQYF
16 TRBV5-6 CASSQDRDNMNTEAFF
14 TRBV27 CASSSLKYWGEQYF
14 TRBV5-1 CASSRGDSTDTQYF
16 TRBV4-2 CASSQGGGGGPAVQYF
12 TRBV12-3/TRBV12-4 CASTSTGKTQYF
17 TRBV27 CASSSRGTGSHTGELFF
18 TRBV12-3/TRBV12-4 CASSFFSGGVVRTDTQYF
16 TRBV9 CASSIGDSLSGNTIYF
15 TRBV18 CASSPLGGLRLEQYF
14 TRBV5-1 CASSLLTYPYEQYF
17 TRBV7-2 CASSPDSGRARNGELFF
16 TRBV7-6 CASSFPQGVKNTEAFF
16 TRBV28 CASTLGGRAGYNEQFF
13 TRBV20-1 CSASVAEYYGYTF
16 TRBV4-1 CASSPRGTGGTYEQYF
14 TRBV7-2 CASSLDPISTEQFF
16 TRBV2 CASSDTGTGFRETQYF
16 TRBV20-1 CSARLGGRQSNEKLFF
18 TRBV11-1 CASSLATPRQESYNEQFF
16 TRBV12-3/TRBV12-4 CASSWGQGRGADTQYF
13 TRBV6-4 CASRGQLYNEQFF
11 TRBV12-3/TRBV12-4 CASLQGNGYTF
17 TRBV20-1 CSTRDILRGQGGYEQYF
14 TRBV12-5 CASGSGPEVHEQFF
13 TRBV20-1 CSARLAGVYEQYF
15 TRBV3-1 CASSLSDSNTGELFF
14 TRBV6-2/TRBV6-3 CASSQGRNQETQYF
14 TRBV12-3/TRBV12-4 CASSFPRENQPQHF
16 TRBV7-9 CASSRSTGALYNEQFF
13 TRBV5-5 CASRLSAQETQYF
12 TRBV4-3 CDSGWGTGELFF
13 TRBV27 CASSLQQGAEQYF
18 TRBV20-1 CSARDPVGGAGSGRELFF
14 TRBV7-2 CASSRGGTTDTQYF